These 9 T cell receptor beta chains were sequenced from one sample in a study of regulatory dendritic cells for organ transplantation. The protocol was immunoSEQ multiplex PCR, while the TCRdb copy is restricted to in-frame clones and leaves out a portion. In the table there are around 13,000 clones, approximately 75% of which are singletons. These receptors' targets are unknown. Sorted subsets were CFSE-labeled and cultured approximately 5 days with allogeneic dendritic cells. The specimen sequenced was naive CD8+ T cells from blood cultured with regulatory dendritic cells. As to subset: CD45RA+ naive T cells. These receptors were collected from a human donor in good health.

The V call is TRBV29-1, the J call TRBJ2-2, with a tentative D call TRBD2 (5 bases). Trimming removed 7 bases at V and 5 bases at J, with 11 bases between. The germline gives CDR1 SQVTM, CDR2 ANQGSEA. The CDR3 contains 12 residues. The CDR3 is CSAREGTGELFF. DNA of the CDR3: TGCAGCGCCCGGGAAGGGACCGGGGAGCTGTTTTTT.

The chain recombines TRBV11-2 with TRBJ2-1; D is perhaps TRBD1 (6 bases). Germline CDR1 is SGHAT and CDR2 is FQNNGV. With 5 bases removed from V and 7 bases from J, the gap between germline ends came to 15 bases. The CDR3 length is 14 residues. This CDR3 reads CASSTRGQFNEQFF. In nucleotides, the CDR3 is TGTGCCAGCAGCACCCGAGGACAGTTTAATGAGCAGTTCTTC.

This clone showed up just a few times. The V and J genes are TRBV5-1 and TRBJ1-1, with a possible D match to TRBD1 (5 bases). V shed 4 bases and J shed 5 bases, with 15 bases lying between them. Germline assignment: CDR1 SGHRS and CDR2 YFSETQ. The CDR3 has 14 residues. CDR3 coding DNA: TGCGCCAGCAGCCAAGAAACCGGGGGTACTGAAGCTTTCTTT. This codes for CASSQETGGTEAFF.

The chain recombines TRBV27 with TRBJ2-1, with 10 bases aligning to TRBD2. After removal of 1 base from V and 7 bases from J, the junction contained 7 bases not matched to a gene. The CDR3 extends over 16 amino acids. Germline V gene sequence: CDR1 MNHEY, CDR2 SMNVEV (reference sequence). This CDR3 is CASSLFSSGGTNEQFF. DNA of the CDR3: TGTGCCAGCAGTTTATTTTCTAGCGGGGGAACAAATGAGCAGTTCTTC.

The gene calls are TRBV5-1 and TRBJ1-2; D is undetermined. V lost 0 bases, J lost 4 bases, and 10 bases lay in between. The CDR3 sequence is 14 residues long. The germline CDR1 and CDR2 sequences are SGHRS and YFSETQ. Written as DNA, the CDR3 is TGCGCCAGCAGCTTGGTCCGGGTCGGCTATGGCTACACCTTC. Its protein is CASSLVRVGYGYTF.

This clone was picked up a small number of times. The chain uses TRBV5-1 and TRBJ1-2; D gene uncertain. The CDR3 covers 14 residues. CDR1 is SGHRS and CDR2 is YFSETQ in the germline V gene. Trimming cost V 2 bases and J 2 bases, with 10 bases left between them. The CDR3 loop is CASSLEIANYGYTF. The CDR3 DNA reads TGCGCCAGCAGCTTAGAGATAGCGAACTATGGCTACACCTTC.

This sequence joins TRBV29-1 and TRBJ1-2, with D unclear. The germline CDR1 and CDR2 sequences are SQVTM and ANQGSEA. This CDR3 comprises 15 residues. V shed 0 bases and J shed 4 bases, with 15 bases lying between them. CDR3 nucleotide sequence: TGCAGCGTTGAAGATCGGCGGAGGGAGGGCTATGGCTACACCTTC. Its translation is CSVEDRRREGYGYTF.

The chain recombines TRBV13 with TRBJ1-4; 11 nucleotides match TRBD1. Germline V gives CDR1 PRHDT, CDR2 FYEKMQ (reference sequence). This CDR3 comprises 16 residues. V was pared by 5 bases and J by 5 bases, with 7 bases of the junction left unmatched. The CDR3 is CASSPRTGGQNEKLFF. CDR3 coding DNA: TGTGCCAGCAGCCCCCGGACAGGGGGCCAGAATGAAAAACTGTTTTTT.

A remark on this clone: Mismatch with germline at one junction end may stem from a read error. The genes are TRBV7-7 and TRBJ2-1; 7 bases align to TRBD2. This CDR3 is built from 17 residues. The germline gives CDR1 SSHAT, CDR2 FNYEAQ (reference sequence). CDR3 protein: CASSLGTGRGKGNEQFF. CDR3 DNA: TGTGCTAGCAGCTTAGGCACCGGGCGGGGGAAAGGGAATGAGCAGTTCTTC.